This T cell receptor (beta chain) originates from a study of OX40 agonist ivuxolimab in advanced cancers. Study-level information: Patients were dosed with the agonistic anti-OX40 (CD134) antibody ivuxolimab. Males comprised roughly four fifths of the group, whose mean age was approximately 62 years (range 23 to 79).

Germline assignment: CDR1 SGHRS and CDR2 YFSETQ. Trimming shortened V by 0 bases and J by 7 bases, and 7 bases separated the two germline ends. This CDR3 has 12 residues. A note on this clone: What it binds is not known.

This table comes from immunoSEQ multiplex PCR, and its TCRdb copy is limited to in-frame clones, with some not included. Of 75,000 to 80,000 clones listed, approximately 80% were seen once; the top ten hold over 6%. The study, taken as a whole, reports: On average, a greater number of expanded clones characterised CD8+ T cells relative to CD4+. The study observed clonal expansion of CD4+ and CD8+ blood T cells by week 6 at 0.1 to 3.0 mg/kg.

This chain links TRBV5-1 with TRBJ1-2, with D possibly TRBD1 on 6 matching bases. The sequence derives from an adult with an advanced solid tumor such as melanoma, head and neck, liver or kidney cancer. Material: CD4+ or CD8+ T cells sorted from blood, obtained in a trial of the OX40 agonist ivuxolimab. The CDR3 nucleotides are TGCGCCAGCAGCTTGGACAGGGCTGGCTACACCTTC. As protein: CASSLDRAGYTF.